Presented here are 8 T cell receptor beta chains from one specimen sequenced in a study of response to subunit inactivated influenza vaccine. In TCRdb, the RT-PCR reads were re-called with MiXCR into one record per CDR3 protein. The data show about half a million distinct CDR3 sequences, with 25% seen just once and 1.5% to 2% held by the top ten. Sequencing was performed on CD4+ T cells sorted from PBMCs, taken 5 to 6 days after vaccination. The receptor source for this set is a man between 45 and 60 years old who received an inactivated influenza vaccine.

The V gene is TRBV3-1, the J gene TRBJ1-4; 9 positions agree with TRBD1. V lost 1 base, J lost 8 bases, and 2 bases stayed unmatched. CDR3 length: 14 residues. Germline loops: CDR1 LGHDT, CDR2 YNNKEL (reference sequence). This CDR3 reads CASSQGTGAEKLFF. Here the CDR3 DNA reads TGTGCCAGCAGCCAAGGGACAGGGGCCGAAAAACTGTTTTTT.

This clonotype was seen at least ten times. The rearrangement joins TRBV12-3 or TRBV12-4 to TRBJ1-1; D is unresolved. The V gene lost 7 bases and the J gene lost 0 bases, with 27 bases spanning the gap. This CDR3 region has 19 residues. The CDR3 sequence is CASTNTGRVHNLMNTEAFF. The CDR3 bases are TGTGCCAGCACCAACACGGGGAGAGTACACAACCTAATGAACACTGAAGCTTTCTTT.

The chain couples TRBV20-1 to TRBJ2-6; D may be TRBD1 (6 bases). The V end was cut by 3 bases, the J end by 2 bases, with 8 bases between. The germline V gene encodes CDR1 DFQATT and CDR2 SNEGSKA (reference sequence). The CDR3 runs 14 residues. Here the CDR3 reads CSARAGAGANVLTF. CDR3 coding DNA: TGCAGTGCTAGGGCAGGGGCTGGGGCCAACGTCCTGACTTTC.

There are a few counts of this clonotype. The chain joins TRBV7-3 to TRBJ1-1, with D tentatively TRBD1 (5 bases). V was pared by 6 bases and J by 5 bases, with 16 bases between. CDR1 and CDR2 (germline): SGHTA, FQGTGA. This CDR3 spans 14 amino acids. The chain's CDR3 is CASRSTGLSTEAFF. The CDR3 DNA sequence: TGTGCCAGCAGGTCGACGGGACTCAGTACTGAAGCTTTCTTT.

V usage is TRBV10-2 and J usage is TRBJ2-5, with 7 bases aligning to TRBD1. The CDR3 contains 16 residues. J gave up 4 bases and V 3 bases, and 11 bases lay outside the gene matches. Germline values: CDR1 WSHSY, CDR2 SAAADI. The DNA of the CDR3 is TGCGCCAGCAGTGATTCCCTTAGACAGGGAAGAGAGACCCAGTACTTC. This encodes CASSDSLRQGRETQYF.

In its sample, this clonotype was seen a few times. V is TRBV6-2 or TRBV6-3 and J is TRBJ2-7; 8 bases map to TRBD1. This CDR3 spans 16 amino acids. Germline loops: CDR1 MNHEY, CDR2 SVGEGT. V lost 5 bases, J lost 6 bases, and 15 bases stayed unmatched. The CDR3 DNA reads as TGTGCCAGCAGTATGATAAACTGGGACAGGCGGAGCGAGCAGTACTTC. Encoded protein: CASSMINWDRRSEQYF.

The V and J genes are TRBV15 and TRBJ2-1; the D gene could be TRBD1 or TRBD2 (5 bases each). The germline V gene encodes CDR1 LNHNV and CDR2 YYDKDF (reference sequence). This CDR3 is 14 amino acids long. The V end was cut by 4 bases, the J end by 0 bases, with 7 bases between. CDR3 sequence (DNA): TGTGCCACCAGCACAGGGAGCTCCTACAATGAGCAGTTCTTC. It yields the protein CATSTGSSYNEQFF.

This clonotype has at least ten counts. The J gene is TRBJ2-7, the V gene TRBV12-3 or TRBV12-4, with TRBD1 matching 8 bases. V lost 1 base to trimming and J lost 0 bases; unmatched junction nucleotides: 5. The CDR3 is 16 residues long. CDR3 nucleotide sequence: TGTGCCAGCAGTTTAGTAGGGACAGGAAGCTCCTACGAGCAGTACTTC. This encodes CASSLVGTGSSYEQYF.